These 16 T cell receptor beta chains came from one sample sequenced in a study of cytomegalovirus exposure and HLA in healthy donors. The PCR had 60 Vbeta and 13 Jbeta primers. Clones were sequenced by immunoSEQ multiplex PCR, and TCRdb holds only the in-frame ones, with some missing. The data show some 57,000 clones, with approximately 75% seen just once and 5% to 7% held by the top ten. Input material: PBMCs. The receptors stem from a woman between 25 and 40 years old in good health and CMV-seronegative.

The chain couples TRBV5-1 to TRBJ2-3; possibly TRBD2 for D (7 bases). Germline CDR1 and CDR2: SGHRS and YFSETQ. The CDR3 is 14 residues long. The V end was cut by 0 bases, the J end by 3 bases, with 8 bases between. CDR3 sequence reads: CASSLEGGTDTQYF. The DNA of the CDR3 is TGCGCCAGCAGCTTGGAGGGGGGGACAGATACGCAGTATTTT.

Worth noting for this clone: This sample includes further DNA sequences coding for the same CDR3. The J gene is TRBJ1-4, the V gene TRBV6-1, with a possible D match to TRBD1 (6 bases). The germline V and J ends were trimmed by 5 bases and 0 bases, with 10 bases remaining between them. In germline, CDR1 is MNHNS, CDR2 SASEGT. The CDR3 is made up of 15 amino acids. The CDR3 loop reads CASSPGATTNEKLFF. The DNA of the CDR3 is TGTGCCAGCAGTCCAGGGGCTACAACTAATGAAAAACTGTTTTTT.

The chain recombines TRBV7-2 with TRBJ1-1; maybe TRBD1 (5 bases). CDR1 is SGHTA, CDR2 FQGNSA, per germline. Trimming removed 2 bases at V and 1 base at J, with 11 bases between. The CDR3 consists of 15 residues. As DNA, the CDR3 is TGTGCCAGCAGCTTACGGTTGCAGGGGAACACTGAAGCTTTCTTT. Amino acid sequence: CASSLRLQGNTEAFF.

As DNA, the CDR3 is TGCAGTGCTAGAATCTTCACTGAAGCTTTCTTT. It yields the protein CSARIFTEAFF. The V and J genes are TRBV20-1 and TRBJ1-1; D uncertain. V was cut by 2 bases and J by 4 bases, with 5 bases left in between. Germline V CDR1 and CDR2: DFQATT, SNEGSKA (reference sequence). The CDR3 length is 11 residues.

The chain recombines TRBV6-5 with TRBJ2-3; the D gene is possibly TRBD2 (6 bases). Trimming cost V 4 bases and J 4 bases, with 15 bases left between them. Germline lookup yields CDR1 MNHEY and CDR2 SVGAGI. This CDR3 is 15 amino acids long. The CDR3 region has the DNA TGTGCCAGCAGTTTCTTAGCGGAGGGTCCAGATACGCAGTATTTT. Encoded protein: CASSFLAEGPDTQYF.

This chain uses TRBV27 with TRBJ2-2; no clear D gene. This CDR3 is 13 amino acids long. Between the trimmed V and J ends, which lost 6 bases and 5 bases, there was a span of 10 bases. Germline V gives CDR1 MNHEY, CDR2 SMNVEV (reference sequence). CDR3 in DNA: TGTGCCAGCAGCCCTGCGTATACCGGGGAGCTGTTTTTT. Protein: CASSPAYTGELFF.

This clone came up once. V usage is TRBV2 and J usage is TRBJ1-1; D may be TRBD1 (5 bases). There are 13 residues in the CDR3. The germline CDR1 and CDR2 sequences are SNHLY and FYNNEI. Trimming shortened V by 6 bases and J by 0 bases, and 8 bases separated the two germline ends. The CDR3 sequence is CASRGHMNTEAFF. Here the CDR3 DNA reads TGTGCCAGCAGAGGACATATGAACACTGAAGCTTTCTTT.

The CDR3 coding sequence is TGCGCCAGCAGCTATAGGACAGGGAGCTACAATGAGCAGTTCTTC. Residues: CASSYRTGSYNEQFF. The rearrangement joins TRBV5-1 to TRBJ2-1, with TRBD1 matching over 8 bases. The trim removed 3 bases at V and 3 bases at J, leaving 5 bases unmatched. CDR3 length: 15 residues. Germline lookup yields CDR1 SGHRS and CDR2 YFSETQ.

The chain combines TRBV19 with TRBJ2-2; D not resolved. The CDR3 contains 13 residues. The germline V gene encodes CDR1 LNHDA and CDR2 SQIVND (reference sequence). V gave up 1 base and J gave up 6 bases, with 6 bases separating them. The chain's CDR3 is CASSIGLAGELFF. The CDR3 nucleotides are TGTGCCAGTAGTATAGGACTGGCCGGGGAGCTGTTTTTT.

The chain joins TRBV7-3 to TRBJ1-1; 9 nucleotides align to TRBD1. This CDR3 contains 18 residues. Germline CDR1 is SGHTA and CDR2 is FQGTGA. V lost 2 bases to trimming and J lost 5 bases; unmatched junction nucleotides: 15. This chain's CDR3 is CASSLYVGTGKGKTEAFF. CDR3 DNA: TGTGCCAGCAGCTTATATGTCGGGACAGGGAAGGGAAAAACTGAAGCTTTCTTT.

This clone was counted a single time. A read error may produce the germline difference seen at one junction end. The J gene is TRBJ2-2, the V gene TRBV19; 10 positions agree with TRBD1. The CDR3 covers 15 residues. Germline V gives CDR1 LNHDA, CDR2 SQIVND (reference sequence). CDR3 sequence (DNA): TGTGCCAGTAGTCCTCGGGACAGGGGCACCGGGGAGCCGTTTTTT. As protein: CASSPRDRGTGEPFF.

Concerning this clone itself: One end of the junction does not line up with germline, which may come from a read error. This chain uses TRBV7-7 with TRBJ2-1, with TRBD1 identical over 7 bases. Germline V gene lookup returns CDR1 SSHAT and CDR2 FNYEAQ (reference sequence). The CDR3 has 14 amino acids. The CDR3 loop reads CASSLGLGGDEQFF. The DNA of the CDR3 is TGTGCTAGCAGCTTAGGGTTAGGGGGCGATGAGCAGTTCTTC.

CDR3 region: CASSGTGGNYGYTF. Here the CDR3 DNA reads TGTGCCAGCAGCGGGACAGGGGGAAACTATGGCTACACCTTC. The chain has TRBV5-6 and TRBJ1-2; TRBD1 matches at 11 bases. The V gene end was trimmed by 4 bases and the J gene end by 2 bases; junction bases not matched to a gene: 1. Looked up from germline, CDR1 is SGHDT and CDR2 is YYEEEE. There are 14 residues in the CDR3.

The V call is TRBV25-1, the J call TRBJ2-7; TRBD2 aligns across 8 bases. This CDR3 is 14 amino acids long. Germline values: CDR1 MGHDK, CDR2 SYGVNS. Trimming cost V 6 bases and J 6 bases; bases outside gene matches: 10. DNA of the CDR3: TGTGCCAGCAGCGGTGGGCGGGAGGCGGTCGAGCAGTACTTC. Its translation: CASSGGREAVEQYF.

The chain has TRBV6-4 and TRBJ2-3; 16 bases are a match to TRBD2. This CDR3 region has 18 residues. Trimming at V came to 0 bases and at J to 3 bases, leaving 3 bases not matched to a gene. Germline V gene lookup returns CDR1 MRHNA and CDR2 SNTAGT. In nucleotides, the CDR3 is TGTGCCAGCAGTGACTCGGGACTAGCGGGAGGGTCTACAGATACGCAGTATTTT. Its translation is CASSDSGLAGGSTDTQYF.

The chain recombines TRBV9 with TRBJ1-2; maybe TRBD1 (6 bases). V was shortened by 2 bases and J by 6 bases, with 11 bases between the two germline ends. CDR3 length: 13 residues. Germline values: CDR1 SGDLS, CDR2 YYNGEE. The CDR3: CASSVRQADGYTF. CDR3 nucleotides: TGTGCCAGCAGCGTTCGACAGGCAGATGGCTACACCTTC. Full variable domain (outside the CDR3, taken from reference TRBV9 and TRBJ1-2): DSGVTQTPKHLITATGQRVTLRCSPRSGDLSVYWYQQSLDQGLQFLIQYYNGEERAKGNILERFSAQQFPDLHSELNLSSLELGDSALYFCASSVRQADGYTFGSGTRLTVV.